This entry lists 26 T cell receptor beta chains sequenced from one sample in a study of blood T cells in healthy people across ages. Sample-barcoded 5' priming and a J-beta primer mix drove a second PCR of about 6 to 12 cycles. TCRdb used MiXCR to reprocess the 5' RACE reads, holding one entry per CDR3 protein. Of over a million distinct CDR3 sequences listed, approximately 38% are singletons. Sequences were obtained from blood. Receptors originate from a woman between 18 and 29 years old in good health.

The genes are TRBV20-1 and TRBJ1-5; D is unresolved. The V end was cut by 0 bases, the J end by 5 bases, with 14 bases between. This CDR3 spans 15 amino acids. The germline V gene has CDR1 DFQATT and CDR2 SNEGSKA (reference sequence). The CDR3 DNA is TGCAGTGCTAGAGATGGTAGGCAACCGTATCAGCCCCAGCATTTT. Protein product: CSARDGRQPYQPQHF.

A few counts support this clonotype. The chain combines TRBV6-5 with TRBJ1-2, with a tentative D call TRBD1 (5 bases). Germline CDR1 reads MNHEY; CDR2 reads SVGAGI. The CDR3 extends over 13 amino acids. Trimming removed 2 bases from V and 6 bases from J, with 10 bases in between. CDR3 sequence reads: CASSYGGDDGYTF. Written as DNA, the CDR3 is TGTGCCAGCAGTTACGGGGGGGACGATGGCTACACCTTC.

This CDR3 is CASSEGDRGPGTQYF. The CDR3 DNA is TGTGCCAGCAGTGAAGGTGACAGGGGGCCGGGTACGCAGTATTTT. The chain carries TRBV25-1 and TRBJ2-3; 10 positions match TRBD1. The CDR3 runs to 15 residues. Germline trimming cut 2 bases from V and 8 bases from J; bases unmatched to any gene: 7. Germline-derived CDR1 and CDR2 are MGHDK and SYGVNS.

V and J are TRBV29-1 and TRBJ2-1, with D perhaps TRBD1 (6 bases). The J call may be wrong; the DNA end is better matched by TRBJ2-7. Germline lookup yields CDR1 SQVTM and CDR2 ANQGSEA. This CDR3 region has 14 residues. CDR3 region: CSVEEQGSYNEQYF. In DNA form, the CDR3 reads TGCAGCGTTGAGGAACAGGGCTCCTACAATGAGCAGTACTTC.

The rearrangement joins TRBV11-2 to TRBJ1-1; D not resolved. V shed 3 bases and J shed 2 bases, with 13 bases lying between them. CDR1 and CDR2 (germline): SGHAT, FQNNGV. The CDR3 loop spans 15 amino acids. The chain's CDR3 is CASSFESFPNTEAFF. The CDR3 DNA sequence: TGTGCCAGCAGCTTCGAAAGTTTCCCTAACACTGAAGCTTTCTTT.

J is TRBJ2-1 and V is TRBV2, with TRBD2 matching 7 bases. In germline, CDR1 is SNHLY, CDR2 FYNNEI. There are 16 residues in the CDR3. V trimming: 5 bases; J trimming: 4 bases; junction bases outside the gene matches: 11. As DNA, the CDR3 is TGTGCCAGCAGTCCCCCGGGCCTAGCGGATTACAATGAGCAGTTCTTC. This encodes CASSPPGLADYNEQFF.

The chain combines TRBV12-3 or TRBV12-4 with TRBJ1-5, with D tentatively TRBD1 (6 bases). The CDR3 is made up of 16 amino acids. V shed 6 bases and J shed 0 bases, with 15 bases lying between them. CDR3 nucleotides: TGTGCCAGCAGCGAGACAGGAGACACTAGCAATCAGCCCCAGCATTTT. This codes for CASSETGDTSNQPQHF.

The rearrangement joins TRBV4-1 to TRBJ1-5; D remains ambiguous. Germline V gene sequence: CDR1 MGHRA, CDR2 YSYEKL. The CDR3 sequence is 16 residues long. The V and J ends lost 0 bases and 2 bases respectively, with 11 bases between them. CDR3 bases: TGCGCCAGCAGCCAAGAGGAGAGCTTTGGCAATCAGCCCCAGCATTTT. The encoded protein is CASSQEESFGNQPQHF.

This clonotype was seen a few times. The genes are TRBV4-1 and TRBJ2-5; TRBD1 or TRBD2 may be the D gene (5 bases each). Trimming left V 3 bases short and J 3 bases short, with 17 bases between. Germline V CDR1 and CDR2: MGHRA, YSYEKL. This CDR3 is built from 16 residues. CDR3 sequence reads: CASSHATPVGEETQYF. The CDR3 region has the DNA TGCGCCAGCAGCCATGCTACCCCCGTGGGGGAAGAGACCCAGTACTTC.

This sequence joins TRBV5-6 and TRBJ2-7; D gene uncertain. Per germline, CDR1 SGHDT and CDR2 YYEEEE. The CDR3 has 12 amino acids. For the CDR3, the DNA is TGTAGCAGCAGCTTCGAAGACTACGAGCAGTACTTC. Translating gives CSSSFEDYEQYF.

The table lists this clonotype with a few counts. The rearrangement links TRBV28 to TRBJ2-3; tentatively, D is TRBD1 or TRBD2 (6 bases each). The CDR3 totals 16 residues. Germline CDR1 MDHEN, CDR2 SYDVKM. The ends were cut back, 3 bases at V and 3 bases at J, with 16 bases in the middle. CDR3 region: CASSFGIGGRTDTQYF. The CDR3 nucleotides are TGTGCCAGCAGTTTTGGCATTGGGGGGCGGACAGATACGCAGTATTTT.

This chain joins TRBV6-6 and TRBJ2-7; possibly TRBD1 for D (5 bases). The CDR3 spans 16 residues. Deletions cut 6 bases from V and 3 bases from J, with 21 bases between. Per the germline V gene, CDR1 is MNHNY and CDR2 is SVGAGI (reference sequence). CDR3 loop: CASSSSGVGVGYEQYF. CDR3 DNA: TGTGCCAGCAGCAGCTCCGGCGTAGGGGTGGGCTACGAGCAGTACTTC.

This clonotype has just a few counts. The chain recombines TRBV4-1 with TRBJ2-3, with 13 bases that match TRBD2. The CDR3 spans 17 residues. V gave up 3 bases and J gave up 7 bases; unmatched junction bases: 10. Germline V CDR1 and CDR2: MGHRA, YSYEKL. The CDR3 nucleotides are TGCGCCAGCAGCCATTCCGGGACTAGCGGGGTGGTAAATACGCAGTATTTT. Translating it yields CASSHSGTSGVVNTQYF.

Concerning this clonotype: Germline is not matched at one junction end, which may reflect a read error. The chain employs TRBV11-3 and TRBJ2-1; 7 nucleotides align to TRBD2. This CDR3 region has 14 residues. Germline assignment: CDR1 SGHNT and CDR2 YENEEA. This CDR3 reads CVSSFEGGANEQFF. In nucleotides, the CDR3 is TGTGTCAGCAGCTTCGAGGGAGGGGCCAATGAGCAGTTCTTC.

This clonotype was counted between two and nine times. The gene calls are TRBV7-2 and TRBJ2-1; 10 bases align to TRBD2. The ends lost 3 bases at V and 0 bases at J; junction bases unmatched: 8. The CDR3 runs to 18 residues. CDR1 and CDR2 (germline): SGHTA, FQGNSA. The DNA for the CDR3 is TGTGCCAGCAGCTTTTCACTAGCGGGGAGGAACTCCTACAATGAGCAGTTCTTC. It specifies CASSFSLAGRNSYNEQFF.

This clonotype was found many times. The rearrangement links TRBV10-3 to TRBJ2-3; D is unclear. CDR1 is ENHRY and CDR2 is SYGVKD in the germline V gene. There are 16 residues in the CDR3. V dropped 0 bases and J dropped 0 bases, with 10 bases sitting between them. The CDR3 protein is CAISESTGLSTDTQYF. CDR3 coding DNA: TGTGCCATCAGTGAGTCGACTGGTCTAAGCACAGATACGCAGTATTTT.

The chain recombines TRBV4-2 with TRBJ2-3; D might be TRBD2 (6 bases). CDR3 length: 15 amino acids. The germline V and J ends were trimmed by 1 base and 4 bases, with 12 bases remaining between them. The germline CDR1 and CDR2 sequences are LGHNA and YNFKEQ. CDR3 sequence (DNA): TGTGCCAGCAGCCAAGCTTCACTAGCATCAGATACGCAGTATTTT. Translation: CASSQASLASDTQYF.

This clonotype came up a few times. The J gene is TRBJ2-7, the V gene TRBV20-1; no definite D call. Trimming took 0 bases from V and 2 from J, leaving 8 bases between them. This CDR3 region has 13 residues. Germline V gene lookup returns CDR1 DFQATT and CDR2 SNEGSKA (reference sequence). The CDR3 loop is CSARDANPYEQYF. The CDR3 region has the DNA TGCAGTGCTAGAGATGCCAACCCCTACGAGCAGTACTTC.

V usage is TRBV5-4 and J usage is TRBJ2-4; 7 bases line up with TRBD2. The J call may not be correct, given that the DNA end is closer to TRBJ2-7. The CDR3 extends over 16 amino acids. Germline V CDR1 and CDR2: SGHNT, YYREEE (reference sequence). The CDR3 loop is CASSPISGRGVYEQYF. In nucleotides, the CDR3 is TGTGCCAGCAGCCCCATTTCAGGGAGGGGAGTTTACGAGCAGTACTTC.

The rearrangement uses TRBV7-9 and TRBJ2-1; unclear D gene. The germline V gene encodes CDR1 SEHNR and CDR2 FQNEAQ (reference sequence). CDR3 length equals 14 residues. V shed 3 bases and J shed 5 bases, with 11 bases lying between them. DNA for the CDR3: TGTGCCAGCAGCTTTGCCTACTCGAACAATGAGCAGTTCTTC. Residues: CASSFAYSNNEQFF.

Of note for this clonotype: A much more abundant neighbour one base away suggests this may be a read error. This chain uses TRBV10-3 with TRBJ1-2, with D perhaps matching TRBD1 (5 bases). This CDR3 is built from 12 residues. V shed 2 bases and J shed 6 bases, with 7 bases lying between them. Germline CDR1 and CDR2: ENHRY and SYGVKD. The CDR3 sequence: CAISEGGDGYTF. CDR3 sequence (DNA): TGTGCCATCAGTGAGGGGGGGGATGGCTACACCTTC.

This clonotype showed up just a few times. This chain uses TRBV20-1 with TRBJ2-7; 8 nucleotides align to TRBD2. The germline gives CDR1 DFQATT, CDR2 SNEGSKA (reference sequence). V shed 4 bases and J 0 bases; nucleotides not matched to a gene: 8. CDR3 length equals 15 residues. CDR3 amino acids: CSAIHALAGSYEQYF. The CDR3, as DNA: TGCAGTGCTATTCACGCGCTAGCGGGCTCCTACGAGCAGTACTTC.

This chain joins TRBV7-9 and TRBJ2-7; 8 bases map to TRBD2. CDR1 SEHNR and CDR2 FQNEAQ come from the germline V gene (reference sequence). This CDR3 spans 17 amino acids. J gave up 5 bases and V 1 base, and 13 bases lay outside the gene matches. The CDR3 DNA reads as TGTGCCAGCAGCTTAGTCTCGGTTGCGGGAGGTTGGGACGAGCAGTACTTC. It codes for CASSLVSVAGGWDEQYF.

The rearrangement links TRBV12-3 or TRBV12-4 to TRBJ1-2, with D possibly TRBD1 on 6 matching bases. The CDR3 has 14 residues. The ends were cut back, 5 bases at V and 0 bases at J, with 10 bases in the middle. The CDR3 coding sequence is TGTGCCAGCAGTAGGGACATAACTAACTATGGCTACACCTTC. It specifies CASSRDITNYGYTF.

This clonotype turned up a few times. The V gene is TRBV7-2, the J gene TRBJ2-3, with TRBD2 matching over 15 bases. The CDR3 runs to 16 residues. With V trimmed by 5 bases and J by 6 bases, 6 bases remained unmatched. The germline V gene has CDR1 SGHTA and CDR2 FQGNSA. The CDR3: CASSIGLAGGADTQYF. The CDR3 bases are TGTGCCAGCAGCATCGGACTAGCGGGAGGGGCGGATACGCAGTATTTT.

Worth noting for this clonotype: In this CDR3 the conserved last residue, phenylalanine or tryptophan, is missing, so a read error is likely. The rearrangement joins TRBV12-3 or TRBV12-4 to TRBJ2-1; D may be TRBD1 (5 bases). The CDR3 is 13 amino acids. Trimming removed 6 bases from V and 3 bases from J, with 9 bases in between. This CDR3 reads CASSMGHYNEQFV. CDR3 in DNA: TGTGCCAGCAGCATGGGGCACTACAATGAGCAGTTCGTC.